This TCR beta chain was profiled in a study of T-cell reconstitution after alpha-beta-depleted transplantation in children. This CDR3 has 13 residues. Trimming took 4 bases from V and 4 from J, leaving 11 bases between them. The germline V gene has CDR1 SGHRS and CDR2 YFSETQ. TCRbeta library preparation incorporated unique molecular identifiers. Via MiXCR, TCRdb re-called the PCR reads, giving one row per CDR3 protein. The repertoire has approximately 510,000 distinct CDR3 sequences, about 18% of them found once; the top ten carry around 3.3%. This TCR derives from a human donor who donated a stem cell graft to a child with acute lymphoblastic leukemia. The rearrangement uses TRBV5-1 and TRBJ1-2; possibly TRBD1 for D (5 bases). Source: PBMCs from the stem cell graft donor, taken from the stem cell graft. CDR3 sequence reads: CASSLGQRYGYTF. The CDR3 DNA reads TGCGCCAGCAGCCTAGGACAACGCTATGGCTACACCTTC.